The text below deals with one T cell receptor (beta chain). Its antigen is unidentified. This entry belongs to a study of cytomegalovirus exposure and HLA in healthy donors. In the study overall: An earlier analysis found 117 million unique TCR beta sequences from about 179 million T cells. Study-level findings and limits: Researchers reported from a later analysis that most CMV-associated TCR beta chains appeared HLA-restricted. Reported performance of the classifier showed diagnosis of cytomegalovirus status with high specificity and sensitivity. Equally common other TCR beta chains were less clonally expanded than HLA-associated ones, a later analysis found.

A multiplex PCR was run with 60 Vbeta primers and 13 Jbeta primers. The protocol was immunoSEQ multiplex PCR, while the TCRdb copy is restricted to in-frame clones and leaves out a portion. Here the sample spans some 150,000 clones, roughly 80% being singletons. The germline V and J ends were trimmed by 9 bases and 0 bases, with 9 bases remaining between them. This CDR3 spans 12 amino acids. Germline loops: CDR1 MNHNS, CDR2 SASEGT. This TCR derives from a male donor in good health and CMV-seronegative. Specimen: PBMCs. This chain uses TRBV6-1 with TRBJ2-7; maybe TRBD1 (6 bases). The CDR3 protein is CASDRSSYEQYF. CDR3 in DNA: TGTGCCAGTGACAGGAGCTCCTACGAGCAGTACTTC.